The 24 T cell receptor beta chains below come from one sample, sequenced in a study of blood T cells in healthy people across ages (dated by TCRdb to about 2015). Library preparation used 5' RACE. This sample was sequenced with an Illumina HiSeq 2500. A second PCR of roughly 7 to 11 cycles was performed with a sample-barcoded 5' primer and a J-beta primer mix. In-frame beta chains were kept once TCRdb had trimmed the public reads at Q25 with fastp and called clones with MiXCR. Every entry covers one CDR3 protein and lists the most common genes and DNA from its rows. The sample yields about 780,000 distinct CDR3 sequences; about 26% were counted once. The ten largest clones add up to 2.5% to 3.5% of the sample. The data were also submitted as part of a second study, on T cells of mothers and their children.

The sample consisted of blood. These receptors were collected from a boy aged 5-17 years in good health.

The chain employs TRBV12-3 or TRBV12-4 and TRBJ2-4; D possibly matches TRBD1 or TRBD2 (5 bases each). V shed 2 bases and J shed 5 bases, with 13 bases lying between them. The CDR3 totals 15 residues. The CDR3 region is CASSLRGRGENIQYF. CDR3 DNA sequence: TGTGCCAGCAGTTTACGGGGTCGGGGCGAAAACATTCAGTACTTC.

The chain combines TRBV28 with TRBJ2-7; TRBD2 might be the D (6 bases). Germline CDR1 is MDHEN and CDR2 is SYDVKM. This CDR3 has 15 residues. V dropped 6 bases and J dropped 1 base, with 16 bases sitting between them. Here the CDR3 DNA reads TGTGCCAGCAGCTCTTGGGAGGCTGAGTCCTACGAGCAGTACTTC. Translated, it gives CASSSWEAESYEQYF.

Note on this clonotype: At one boundary the junction diverges from the germline segment, which might be a read error. The rearrangement uses TRBV29-1 and TRBJ2-5; D might be TRBD1 or TRBD2, each matching 5 bases. The J call may be mistaken, given a closer DNA end match to TRBJ2-1. The CDR3 has 15 residues. Germline CDR1 is SQVTM and CDR2 is ANQGSEA. DNA of the CDR3: TGCAGCGTTGCCGCCGGGACGCTTGGCTACAATGAACAGTTCTTC. Protein: CSVAAGTLGYNEQFF.

The chain joins TRBV2 to TRBJ2-5, with 10 bases identical to TRBD2. Germline V lookup: CDR1 SNHLY, CDR2 FYNNEI. The CDR3 consists of 16 residues. V was clipped by 6 bases and J by 1 base; unmatched bases: 8. The CDR3 DNA reads TGTGCCAGCAGCGGTAGCGGGGGGCCTCGCCAAGAGACCCAGTACTTC. Translated: CASSGSGGPRQETQYF.

This clonotype has just a few counts. This chain links TRBV30 with TRBJ2-1; D gene uncertain. With the DNA end fitting TRBJ2-7 better, the J assignment may be wrong. Germline assignment: CDR1 GTSNPN and CDR2 SVGIG (reference sequence). This CDR3 region has 11 residues. CDR3 protein: CAWSDAYEQYF. The CDR3 bases are TGTGCCTGGAGTGATGCTTACGAGCAGTACTTC.

This chain uses TRBV28 with TRBJ1-2; weak D call: TRBD1 (6 bases). The ends were cut back, 4 bases at V and 7 bases at J, with 16 bases in the middle. Germline assignment: CDR1 MDHEN and CDR2 SYDVKM. This CDR3 spans 14 amino acids. The CDR3 nucleotides are TGTGCCAGCAGTTCCCCCTCAGGGGAGGGTGGCTACACCTTC. The encoded protein is CASSSPSGEGGYTF.

This clonotype was counted between two and nine times. The rearrangement joins TRBV5-1 to TRBJ2-5; tentative D call: TRBD1 (6 bases). The J call is uncertain, as TRBJ2-7 better fits the DNA end. CDR3 length equals 17 residues. CDR1 and CDR2 from the germline V gene are SGHRS and YFSETQ. CDR3 sequence reads: CASSRTPPGTQPYEQYF. The CDR3 region has the DNA TGCGCCAGCAGCCGAACTCCCCCCGGGACACAGCCCTACGAGCAGTACTTC.

In this sample, this clonotype turned up a few times. The chain has TRBV3-1 and TRBJ1-1; D is undetermined. V was clipped by 1 base and J by 1 base, with 7 bases between them. This CDR3 is built from 14 residues. In germline, CDR1 is LGHDT, CDR2 YNNKEL (reference sequence). CDR3 region: CASSQGYRNTEAFF. Written as DNA, the CDR3 is TGTGCCAGCAGCCAAGGTTACCGGAACACTGAAGCTTTCTTT.

This clonotype was observed at least ten times. V and J are TRBV18 and TRBJ2-5; tentative D call: TRBD1 (5 bases). This CDR3 is 14 amino acids long. The germline V gene has CDR1 KGHSH and CDR2 LQKENI. V was pared by 0 bases and J by 3 bases, with 8 bases between. This CDR3 reads CASSPPGREETQYF. CDR3 DNA: TGTGCCAGCTCACCACCGGGCAGGGAAGAGACCCAGTACTTC.

In DNA, the CDR3 is TGTGCCACCAGTGATCGGGACTCGTACGCAGATACGCAGTATTTT. It codes for CATSDRDSYADTQYF. This chain links TRBV24-1 with TRBJ2-3, with D perhaps matching TRBD2 (6 bases). Trimming removed 3 bases at V and 4 bases at J, with 13 bases between. This CDR3 contains 15 residues. The germline CDR1 and CDR2 sequences are KGHDR and SFDVKD.

In this sample, this clonotype turned up once. An end of the junction does not agree with germline; a read error may underlie this. The J gene is TRBJ2-3, the V gene TRBV14, with D hard to call. Germline V gene lookup returns CDR1 SGHDN and CDR2 FVKESK. This CDR3 has 13 amino acids. Written as DNA, the CDR3 is TGTGCCAGCAGCCAATGGTCCACAGATATGCAGTATTTT. Amino acid sequence: CASSQWSTDMQYF. The full variable domain, in which reference TRBV14 and TRBJ2-3 provide the parts outside the CDR3, is EAGVTQFPSHSVIEKGQTVTLRCDPISGHDNLYWYRRVMGKEIKFLLHFVKESKQDESGMPNNRFLAERTGGTYSTLKVQPAELEDSGVYFCASSQWSTDMQYFGPGTRLTVL.

The sample holds a few counts of this clonotype. The CDR3 nucleotides read TGTGCCAGCAGTGCCGTCTACGAGCAGTACTTC. Its protein is CASSAVYEQYF. The chain employs TRBV6-1 and TRBJ2-7, with unresolved D. V was pared by 4 bases and J by 3 bases, with 4 bases between. CDR1 and CDR2 (germline): MNHNS, SASEGT. This CDR3 has 11 amino acids.

Worth noting for this clonotype: Since no conserved phenylalanine or tryptophan closes the CDR3, a read error is the likely cause. The chain recombines TRBV7-9 with TRBJ2-2, with D possibly called TRBD1 or TRBD2 (6 bases each). Germline V gives CDR1 SEHNR, CDR2 FQNEAQ (reference sequence). The germline V and J ends were trimmed by 4 bases and 4 bases, with 19 bases remaining between them. CDR3 length: 17 amino acids. The CDR3 reads CASSYGSGAQSTGELFL. CDR3 DNA: TGTGCCAGCAGCTATGGGTCGGGGGCCCAATCCACCGGGGAGCTGTTTCTT.

This clonotype was counted only a few times. The CDR3 coding sequence is TGTGCCAGCAGCGAGGACATGCGTGAAGAGCAGTACTTC. Translation: CASSEDMREEQYF. The V gene is TRBV7-2, the J gene TRBJ2-7; D perhaps matches TRBD1 (5 bases). The CDR3 is 13 residues long. The ends were cut back, 5 bases at V and 7 bases at J, with 15 bases in the middle. The V gene's germline CDR1 is SGHTA and CDR2 FQGNSA.

This clonotype was seen many times. The CDR3 spells CASSQPPSGEQYF. CDR3 nucleotide sequence: TGCGCCAGCAGCCAACCCCCCTCGGGCGAGCAGTACTTC. V is TRBV5-1 and J is TRBJ2-7; no reliable D call. Germline CDR1 SGHRS, CDR2 YFSETQ. The CDR3 spans 13 residues. V lost 4 bases, J lost 6 bases, and 14 bases lay in between.

The chain recombines TRBV5-1 with TRBJ2-3; TRBD1 is a possible D gene (6 bases). The V gene's germline CDR1 is SGHRS and CDR2 YFSETQ. V lost 4 bases to trimming and J lost 5 bases, with 17 bases between them. The CDR3 extends over 15 amino acids. The CDR3 loop is CASSPRPTGKDTQYF. Written as DNA, the CDR3 is TGCGCCAGCAGCCCTCGGCCAACAGGGAAAGATACGCAGTATTTT.

The chain employs TRBV29-1 and TRBJ1-2, with TRBD1 as a possible D gene (5 bases). The CDR3 runs to 13 residues. Trimming pared 7 bases from V and 0 bases from J, leaving 12 bases between. CDR1 SQVTM and CDR2 ANQGSEA come from the germline V gene. The CDR3 region has the DNA TGCAGCGGGGGGGACCGAGCTAACTATGGCTACACCTTC. Translating it yields CSGGDRANYGYTF. Combining the CDR3 with reference TRBV29-1 and TRBJ1-2 gives the whole variable domain SAVISQKPSRDICQRGTSLTIQCQVDSQVTMMFWYRQQPGQSLTLIATANQGSEATYESGFVIDKFPISRPNLTFSTLTVSNMSPEDSSIYLCSGGDRANYGYTFGSGTRLTVV.

The chain couples TRBV19 to TRBJ2-5, with TRBD1 matching 9 bases. The assigned J gene may be wrong: the sequence end matches TRBJ2-7 better. This CDR3 is built from 12 residues. Looked up from germline, CDR1 is LNHDA and CDR2 is SQIVND (reference sequence). The CDR3 here is CATRQGGYEQYF. The CDR3 region has the DNA TGTGCCACCCGACAGGGGGGGTACGAGCAGTACTTC.

The table lists this clonotype with a few counts. The J gene is TRBJ2-4, the V gene TRBV10-3, with D unclear. The CDR3 totals 14 residues. Trimming took 2 bases from V and 0 from J, leaving 5 bases between them. Germline V gene data show CDR1 as ENHRY and CDR2 as SYGVKD. CDR3 loop: CAISEDLAKNIQYF. CDR3 DNA: TGTGCCATCAGTGAGGACTTAGCCAAAAACATTCAGTACTTC.

The chain links TRBV7-9 to TRBJ2-5; TRBD2 aligns across 8 bases. CDR1 and CDR2 from the germline V gene are SEHNR and FQNEAQ (reference sequence). The CDR3 is 19 amino acids. The V and J ends lost 4 bases and 3 bases, in that order; junction bases with no gene match: 19. The CDR3 region is CASSSFDYSAGGPKETQYF. The CDR3 region has the DNA TGTGCCAGCAGCTCATTCGACTATAGCGCGGGGGGACCGAAAGAGACCCAGTACTTC.

V is TRBV29-1 and J is TRBJ2-1, with 15 bases matching TRBD2. The trim removed 7 bases at V and 2 bases at J, leaving 12 bases unmatched. The length of the CDR3 is 18 residues. The germline gives CDR1 SQVTM, CDR2 ANQGSEA. The CDR3 loop is CSAGGTSGGMAAYNEQFF. The CDR3, as DNA: TGCAGCGCCGGGGGGACTAGCGGGGGGATGGCGGCCTACAATGAGCAGTTCTTC.

The V and J genes are TRBV18 and TRBJ2-3, with a possible D match to TRBD1 (6 bases). The CDR3 sequence is 17 residues long. V was clipped by 2 bases and J by 6 bases, with 21 bases between them. Per the germline V gene, CDR1 is KGHSH and CDR2 is LQKENI. CDR3 region: CASSPMRGIADPDTQYF. The DNA of the CDR3 is TGTGCCAGCTCACCAATGAGGGGGATAGCCGACCCGGATACGCAGTATTTT.

This clonotype was observed a few times. The V call is TRBV7-2, the J call TRBJ2-5; D is undetermined. Germline V gives CDR1 SGHTA, CDR2 FQGNSA. The CDR3 runs 14 residues. V dropped 5 bases and J dropped 0 bases, with 10 bases sitting between them. The CDR3 protein is CASSQRRNQETQYF. The CDR3 nucleotides read TGTGCCAGCAGCCAACGACGGAACCAAGAGACCCAGTACTTC.

This clonotype was counted a few times. This chain joins TRBV12-3 or TRBV12-4 and TRBJ1-1; no clear D gene. This CDR3 spans 13 amino acids. Trimming shortened V by 6 bases and J by 1 base, and 9 bases separated the two germline ends. As DNA, the CDR3 is TGTGCCAGCAGCCCGACACCGAACACTGAAGCTTTCTTT. It specifies CASSPTPNTEAFF.